The entry below gives a single T cell receptor beta chain sequence along with its context. This clonotype came up many times. Its cognate antigen has yet to be identified. No much larger clonotype is one base removed from it; base qualities were not supplied. To demonstrate the VDJtools post-analysis software, TCR beta repertoires were profiled from the peripheral blood of about a dozen young patients with multiple sclerosis. The patients with multiple sclerosis were children and adolescents between about 6 and 17 years of age. V is shortened by 6 bases, J by 5 bases, and the region joining them spans 7 bases. The CDR3 holds 11 amino acids from the cysteine to the phenylalanine. Just the 33-base CDR3 DNA is kept, in frame starting at base 1. The library was prepared using PCR. Instrument used: Illumina HiSeq 2500. Unique molecular identifiers were incorporated into TCR beta cDNA libraries to reduce PCR and sequencing biases. Per 1 to 10 million input T cells, 500,000 or so cDNA molecules were obtained, such that each molecule approximated one T cell. Patient libraries were prepared and sequenced with the same protocol used for the earlier healthy control dataset. Samples belonging to the same batch were prepared together, multiplexed and sequenced on a shared HiSeq lane. For the original study's pipeline: MIGEC was used to process the raw barcoded reads, and molecular identifier groups with only a single read were discarded before consensus assembly and CDR3 extraction. VDJtools was used for post-analysis of the clonotype tables, with diversity normalized by down-sampling every dataset to the smallest sample size. In repertoire overlap clustering, CDR3 amino acid sequences, but not nucleotide sequences, were matched to correct batch-related cross-sample contamination. Using fastp at Q25 and MiXCR, TCRdb reprocessed the public reads and kept productive beta chains. Records with the same CDR3 protein are collapsed into one entry carrying the most frequent genes and DNA. The authors' filters were not applied to this entry. Recorded for this sample are hundreds of thousands of distinct CDR3 sequences; 44% of them occurred a single time. Of the sample, more than 1.5% is held by the ten largest clones.

These data are taken from a study of post-analysis software for immune sequencing data (dated by TCRdb to the mid-2010s). Broadly, across the study: Relapsing-remitting, secondary progressive and progressive-relapsing multiple sclerosis were recorded as disease courses, and subtype annotation was lacking for some patients. The patient repertoires were set against under 13 previously published healthy control repertoires from donors whose ages ranged from roughly 6 to 27 years. A subset of samples was prepared in parallel using single-end sample barcoding, then pooled and co-amplified after Illumina adapter ligation.

Overall study results and their limits: When samples were clustered directly using the F measure, samples prepared in the same batch co-clustered strongly, which prompted a batch-effect correction. Patients showed significantly higher frequencies than controls for roughly five TRBV segments, among them TRBV5-6, TRBV5-1 and TRBV20-1. Compared with controls, multiple sclerosis patients had significantly lower normalized Chao1 diversity, a finding suggesting substantial peripheral T-cell clonal expansion. The multiple sclerosis patient group was slightly younger than the control group.

Sequenced sample: blood. This clonotype originated in a girl aged 10 to 17 with multiple sclerosis. This sequence uses TRBV12-3 or TRBV12-4 and TRBJ1-2, with no confidently assigned D gene. The CDR3 is CASSVSYGYTF. The nucleotide sequence reads as follows: TGTGCCAGCAGCGTCAGTTATGGCTACACCTTC.